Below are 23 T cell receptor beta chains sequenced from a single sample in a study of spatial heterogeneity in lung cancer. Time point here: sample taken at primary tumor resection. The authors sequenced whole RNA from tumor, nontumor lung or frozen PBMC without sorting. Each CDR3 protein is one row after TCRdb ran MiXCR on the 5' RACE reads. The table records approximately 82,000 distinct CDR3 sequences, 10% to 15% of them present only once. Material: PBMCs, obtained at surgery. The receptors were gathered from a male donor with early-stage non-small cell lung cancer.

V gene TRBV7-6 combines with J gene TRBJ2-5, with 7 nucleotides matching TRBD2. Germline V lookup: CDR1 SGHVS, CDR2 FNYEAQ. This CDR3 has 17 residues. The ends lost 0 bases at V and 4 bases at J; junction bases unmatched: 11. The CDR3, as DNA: TGTGCCAGCAGCTTAGCGGGCGGCGGGAGAAGGTCAGAGACCCAGTACTTC. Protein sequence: CASSLAGGGRRSETQYF.

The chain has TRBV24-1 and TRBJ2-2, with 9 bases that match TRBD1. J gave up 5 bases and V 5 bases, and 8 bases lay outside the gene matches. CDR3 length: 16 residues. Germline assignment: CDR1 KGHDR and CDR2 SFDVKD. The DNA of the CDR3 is TGTGCCACCAGTGCCTCCGACAGGGGGATAACCGGGGAGCTGTTTTTT. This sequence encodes CATSASDRGITGELFF.

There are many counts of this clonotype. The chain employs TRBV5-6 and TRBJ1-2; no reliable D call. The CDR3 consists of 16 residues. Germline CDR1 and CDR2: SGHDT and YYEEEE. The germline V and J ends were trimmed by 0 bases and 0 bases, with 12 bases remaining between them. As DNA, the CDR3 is TGTGCCAGCAGCTTGGGTCAGTTGACATCTAACTATGGCTACACCTTC. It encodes CASSLGQLTSNYGYTF.

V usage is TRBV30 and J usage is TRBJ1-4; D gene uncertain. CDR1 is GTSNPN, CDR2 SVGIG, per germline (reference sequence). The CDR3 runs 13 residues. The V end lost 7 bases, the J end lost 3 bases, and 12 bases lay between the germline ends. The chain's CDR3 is CASKGRANEKLFF. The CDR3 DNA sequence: TGTGCCTCAAAGGGTAGGGCTAATGAAAAACTGTTTTTT.

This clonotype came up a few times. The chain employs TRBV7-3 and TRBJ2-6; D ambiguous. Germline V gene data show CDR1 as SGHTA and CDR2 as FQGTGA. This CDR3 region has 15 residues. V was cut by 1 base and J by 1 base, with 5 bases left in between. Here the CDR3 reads CASSLMGSGANVLTF. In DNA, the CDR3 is TGTGCCAGCAGCTTAATGGGGTCTGGGGCCAACGTCCTGACTTTC.

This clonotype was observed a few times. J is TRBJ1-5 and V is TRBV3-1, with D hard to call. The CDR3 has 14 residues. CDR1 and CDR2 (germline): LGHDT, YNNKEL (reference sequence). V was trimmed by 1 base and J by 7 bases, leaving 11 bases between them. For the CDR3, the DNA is TGTGCCAGCAGCCAAGGACCTACCATCCAGCCCCAGCATTTT. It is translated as CASSQGPTIQPQHF.

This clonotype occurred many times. CDR3 sequence: CASSLGQGRSNQPQHF. The CDR3 coding sequence is TGTGCCAGCAGCCTTGGACAGGGGAGAAGCAATCAGCCCCAGCATTTT. The V gene is TRBV3-1, the J gene TRBJ1-5; 9 bases line up with TRBD1. The CDR3 has 16 residues. The V gene's germline CDR1 is LGHDT and CDR2 YNNKEL (reference sequence). V gave up 4 bases and J gave up 1 base; unmatched junction bases: 5.

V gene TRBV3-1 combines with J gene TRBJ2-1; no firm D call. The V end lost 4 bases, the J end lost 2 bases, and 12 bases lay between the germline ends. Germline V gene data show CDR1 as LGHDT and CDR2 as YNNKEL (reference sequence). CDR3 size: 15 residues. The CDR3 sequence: CASSRQAGAYNEQFF. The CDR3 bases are TGTGCCAGCAGCCGCCAAGCAGGAGCCTACAATGAGCAGTTCTTC.

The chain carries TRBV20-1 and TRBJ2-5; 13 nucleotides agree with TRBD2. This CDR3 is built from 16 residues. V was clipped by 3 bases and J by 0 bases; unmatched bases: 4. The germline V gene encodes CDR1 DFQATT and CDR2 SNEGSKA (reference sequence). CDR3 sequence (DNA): TGCAGTGCTAGTATTGGACTAGCGGGAGACCAAGAGACCCAGTACTTC. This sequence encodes CSASIGLAGDQETQYF.

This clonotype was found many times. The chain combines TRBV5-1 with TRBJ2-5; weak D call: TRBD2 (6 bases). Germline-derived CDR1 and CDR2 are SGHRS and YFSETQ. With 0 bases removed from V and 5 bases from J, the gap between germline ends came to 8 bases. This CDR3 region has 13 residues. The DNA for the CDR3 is TGCGCCAGCAGCTTGGAAGGGAGGGAGACCCAGTACTTC. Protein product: CASSLEGRETQYF.

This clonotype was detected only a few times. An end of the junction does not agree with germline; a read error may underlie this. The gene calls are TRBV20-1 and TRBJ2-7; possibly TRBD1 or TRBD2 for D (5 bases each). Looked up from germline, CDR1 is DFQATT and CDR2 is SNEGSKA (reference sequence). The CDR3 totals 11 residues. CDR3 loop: CSASPERTWGF. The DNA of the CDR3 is TGCAGTGCTAGCCCAGAACGAACTTGGGGGTTC.

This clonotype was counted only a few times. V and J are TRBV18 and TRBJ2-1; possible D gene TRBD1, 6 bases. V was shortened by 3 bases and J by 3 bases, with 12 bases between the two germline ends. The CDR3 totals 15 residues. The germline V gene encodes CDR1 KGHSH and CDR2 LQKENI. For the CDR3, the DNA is TGTGCCAGCTCACCTACAGGGACGATCTACAATGAGCAGTTCTTC. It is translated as CASSPTGTIYNEQFF.

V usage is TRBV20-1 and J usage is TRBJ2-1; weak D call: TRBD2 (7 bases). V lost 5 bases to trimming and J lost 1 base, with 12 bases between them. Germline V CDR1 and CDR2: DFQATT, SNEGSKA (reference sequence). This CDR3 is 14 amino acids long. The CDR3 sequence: CSAEGGGSYNEQFF. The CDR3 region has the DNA TGCAGTGCTGAGGGGGGGGGATCCTACAATGAGCAGTTCTTC.

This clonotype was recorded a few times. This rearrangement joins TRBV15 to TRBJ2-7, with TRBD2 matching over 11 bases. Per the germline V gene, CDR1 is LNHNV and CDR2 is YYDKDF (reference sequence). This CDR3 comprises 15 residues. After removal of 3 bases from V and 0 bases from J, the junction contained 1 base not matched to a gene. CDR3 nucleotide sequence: TGTGCCACCAGCAGCGGGACTAGCGGCTCCTACGAGCAGTACTTC. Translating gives CATSSGTSGSYEQYF.

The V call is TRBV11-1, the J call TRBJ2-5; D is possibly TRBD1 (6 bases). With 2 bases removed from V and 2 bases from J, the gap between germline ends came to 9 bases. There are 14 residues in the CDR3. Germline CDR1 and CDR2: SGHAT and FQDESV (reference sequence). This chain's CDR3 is CASSLRGQQETQYF. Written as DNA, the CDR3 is TGTGCCAGCAGCTTAAGGGGACAACAAGAGACCCAGTACTTC.

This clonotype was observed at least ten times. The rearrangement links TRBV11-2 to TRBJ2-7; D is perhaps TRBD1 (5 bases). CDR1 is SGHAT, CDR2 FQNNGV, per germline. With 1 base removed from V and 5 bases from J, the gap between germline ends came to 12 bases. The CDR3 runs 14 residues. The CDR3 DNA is TGTGCCAGCAGCTTAGGCAGGGCAGAGGACGAGCAGTACTTC. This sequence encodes CASSLGRAEDEQYF.

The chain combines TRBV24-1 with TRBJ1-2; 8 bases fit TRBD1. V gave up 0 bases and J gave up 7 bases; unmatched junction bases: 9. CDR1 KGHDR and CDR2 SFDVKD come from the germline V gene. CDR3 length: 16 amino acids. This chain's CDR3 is CATSDLAVDRGGGYTF. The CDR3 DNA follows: TGTGCCACCAGTGATTTGGCCGTCGACAGGGGAGGTGGCTACACCTTC.

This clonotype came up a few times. The CDR3 sequence is CASSLVGVAPNEKLFF. The CDR3 DNA reads TGTGCCAGCAGCTTAGTAGGGGTGGCCCCTAATGAAAAACTGTTTTTT. V and J are TRBV11-2 and TRBJ1-4; the D gene is possibly TRBD1 (5 bases). The germline V gene encodes CDR1 SGHAT and CDR2 FQNNGV. The V gene lost 1 base and the J gene lost 3 bases, with 12 bases spanning the gap. The CDR3 covers 16 residues. The variable domain in full, with the rest retrieved from reference TRBV11-2 and TRBJ1-4, is EAGVAQSPRYKIIEKRQSVAFWCNPISGHATLYWYQQILGQGPKLLIQFQNNGVVDDSQLPKDRFSAERLKGVDSTLKIQPAKLEDSAVYLCASSLVGVAPNEKLFFGSGTQLSVL.

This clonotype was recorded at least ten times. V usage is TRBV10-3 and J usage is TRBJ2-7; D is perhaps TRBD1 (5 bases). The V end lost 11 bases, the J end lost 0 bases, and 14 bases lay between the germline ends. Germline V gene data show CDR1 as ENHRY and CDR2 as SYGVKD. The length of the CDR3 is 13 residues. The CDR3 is CALQEGHSYEQYF. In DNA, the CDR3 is TGTGCCTTACAGGAAGGGCACTCCTACGAGCAGTACTTC.

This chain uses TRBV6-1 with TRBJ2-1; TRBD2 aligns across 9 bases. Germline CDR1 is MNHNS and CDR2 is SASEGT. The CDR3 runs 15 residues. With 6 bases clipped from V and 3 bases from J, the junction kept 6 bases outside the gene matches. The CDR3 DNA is TGTGCCAGCAGCCTGGCTAGCGGGGACTACAATGAGCAGTTCTTC. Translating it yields CASSLASGDYNEQFF.

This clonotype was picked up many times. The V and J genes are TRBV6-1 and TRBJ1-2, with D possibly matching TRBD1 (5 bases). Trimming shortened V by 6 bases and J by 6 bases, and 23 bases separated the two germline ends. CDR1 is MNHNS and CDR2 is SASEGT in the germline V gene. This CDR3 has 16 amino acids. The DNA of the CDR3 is TGTGCCAGCAGCATGCCCCGCGCATCAGGGATGAATGGCTACACCTTC. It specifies CASSMPRASGMNGYTF.

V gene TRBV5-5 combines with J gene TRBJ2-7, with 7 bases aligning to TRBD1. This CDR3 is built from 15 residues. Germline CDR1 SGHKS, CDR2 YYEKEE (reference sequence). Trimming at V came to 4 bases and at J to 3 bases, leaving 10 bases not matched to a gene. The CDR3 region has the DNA TGTGCCAGCAGCGCCCGACAGGGTCCAGGCTACGAGCAGTACTTC. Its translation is CASSARQGPGYEQYF.

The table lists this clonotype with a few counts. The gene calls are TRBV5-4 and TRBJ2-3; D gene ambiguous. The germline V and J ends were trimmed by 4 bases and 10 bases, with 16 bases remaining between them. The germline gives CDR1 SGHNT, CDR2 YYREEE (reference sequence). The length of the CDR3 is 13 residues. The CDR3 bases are TGTGCCAGCAGCCAATGGGCCTATTATGCGCAGTATTTT. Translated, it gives CASSQWAYYAQYF.